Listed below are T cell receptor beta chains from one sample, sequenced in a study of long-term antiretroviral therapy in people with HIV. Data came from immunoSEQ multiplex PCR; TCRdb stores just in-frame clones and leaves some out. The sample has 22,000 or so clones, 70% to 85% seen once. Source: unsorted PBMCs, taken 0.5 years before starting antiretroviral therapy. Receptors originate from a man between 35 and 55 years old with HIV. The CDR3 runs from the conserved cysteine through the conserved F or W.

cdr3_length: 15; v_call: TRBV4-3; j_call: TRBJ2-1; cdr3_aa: CASSQGLSSYNEQFF
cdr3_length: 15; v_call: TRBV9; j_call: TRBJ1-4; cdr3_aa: CASSFSGTTNEKLFF
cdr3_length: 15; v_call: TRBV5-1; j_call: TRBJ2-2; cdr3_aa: CASSLGLASTGELFF
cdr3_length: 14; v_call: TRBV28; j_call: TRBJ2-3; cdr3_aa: CASSSPGVTDTQYF
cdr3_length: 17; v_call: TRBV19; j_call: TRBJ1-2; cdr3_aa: CASSMGPWTGGAYGYTF
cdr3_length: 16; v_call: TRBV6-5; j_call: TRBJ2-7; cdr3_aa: CASSYFTSGGWYEQYF
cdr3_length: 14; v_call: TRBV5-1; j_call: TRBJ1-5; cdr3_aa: CASSIGTDNQPQHF
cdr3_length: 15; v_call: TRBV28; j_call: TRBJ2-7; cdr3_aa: CASSFGTGGQREQYF
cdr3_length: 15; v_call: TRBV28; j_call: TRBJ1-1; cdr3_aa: CASRPTGESNTEAFF
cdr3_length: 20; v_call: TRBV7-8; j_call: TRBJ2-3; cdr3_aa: CASSLVSGTSGGKGTDTQYF
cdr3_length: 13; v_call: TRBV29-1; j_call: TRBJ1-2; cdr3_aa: CSVQGWANYGYTF
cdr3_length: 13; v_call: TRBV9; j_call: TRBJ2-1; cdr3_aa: CASSLRGSNEQFF
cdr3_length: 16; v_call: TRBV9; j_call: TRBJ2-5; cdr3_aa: CASSVVAQGGQETQYF
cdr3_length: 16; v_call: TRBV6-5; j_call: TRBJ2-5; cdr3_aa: CASSYSRGVGKETQYF
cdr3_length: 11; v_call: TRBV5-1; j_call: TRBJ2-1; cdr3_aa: CASTIYNEQFF
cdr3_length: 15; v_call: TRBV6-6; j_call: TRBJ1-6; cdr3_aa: CASSYSGTAFSPLHF
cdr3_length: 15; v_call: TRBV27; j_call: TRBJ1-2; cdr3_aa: CARRKQGGRDYGYTF
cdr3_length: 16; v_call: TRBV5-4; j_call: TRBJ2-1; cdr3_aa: CASRLGGVASYNEQFF
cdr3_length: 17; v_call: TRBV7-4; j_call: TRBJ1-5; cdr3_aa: CASSLVGQGALNQPQHF
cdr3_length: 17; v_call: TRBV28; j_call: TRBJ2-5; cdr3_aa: CASSLGSLAGGGETQYF
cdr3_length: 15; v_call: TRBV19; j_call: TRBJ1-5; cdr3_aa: CASSTLRGAAQPQHF
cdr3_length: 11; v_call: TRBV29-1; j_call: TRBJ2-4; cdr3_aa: CSAGTPNIQYF
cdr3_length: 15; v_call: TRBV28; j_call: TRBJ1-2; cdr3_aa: CASSLYGRGSEGYTF
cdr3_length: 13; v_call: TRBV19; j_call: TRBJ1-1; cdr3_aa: CASTNTRVEEAFF
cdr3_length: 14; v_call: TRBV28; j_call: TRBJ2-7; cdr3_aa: CASSFGGEVNEQYF
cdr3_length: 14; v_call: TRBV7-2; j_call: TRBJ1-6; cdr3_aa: CASSSGQPVRSLHF
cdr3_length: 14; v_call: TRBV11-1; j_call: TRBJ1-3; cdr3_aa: CASSPTSGPNTIYF
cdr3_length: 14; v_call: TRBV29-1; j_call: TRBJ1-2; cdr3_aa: CSVAGTGGYYGYTF
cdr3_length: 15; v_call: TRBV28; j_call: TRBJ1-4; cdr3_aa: CASSLQRRDQEKLFF
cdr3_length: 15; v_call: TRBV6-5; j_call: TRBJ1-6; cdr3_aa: CASRPPGTDNSPLHF
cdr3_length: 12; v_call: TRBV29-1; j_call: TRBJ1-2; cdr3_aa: CSGLTGVQGYTF
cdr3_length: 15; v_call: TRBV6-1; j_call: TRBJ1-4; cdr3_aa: CASSVSGATNEKLFF
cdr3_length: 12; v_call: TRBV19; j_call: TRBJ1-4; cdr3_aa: CASSIGNEKLFF
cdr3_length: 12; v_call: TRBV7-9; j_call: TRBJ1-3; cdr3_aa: CASSLAGYTIYF
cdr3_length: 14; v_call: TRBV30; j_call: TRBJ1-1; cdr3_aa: CAWSWDRENTEAFF
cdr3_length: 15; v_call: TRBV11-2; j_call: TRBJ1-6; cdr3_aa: CASSPPGRARSALHF
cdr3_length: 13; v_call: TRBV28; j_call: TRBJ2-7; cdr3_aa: CASSQTGLYEQYF
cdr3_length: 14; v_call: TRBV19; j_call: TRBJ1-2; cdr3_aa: CASSMGDPNYGYTF
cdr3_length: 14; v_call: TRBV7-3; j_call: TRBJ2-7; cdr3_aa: CASSVGQGPYEQYF
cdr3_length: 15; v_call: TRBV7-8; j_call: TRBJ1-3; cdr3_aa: CASSLDRFSGNTIYF
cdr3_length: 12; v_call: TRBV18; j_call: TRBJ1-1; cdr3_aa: CASSPDVHEAFF
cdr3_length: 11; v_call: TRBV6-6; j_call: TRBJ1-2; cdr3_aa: CASSPDYGYTF
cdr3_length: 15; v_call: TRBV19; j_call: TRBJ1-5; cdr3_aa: CASSTRDRNNQPQHF